This TCR beta chain was recovered during a study of blood T cell repertoires in COVID-19. Sequencing was performed with immunoSEQ multiplex PCR; in TCRdb, only in-frame clones are kept and a portion is missing. The sample records approximately 350,000 clones, more than 80% being singletons. The clonotype comes from a man between 18 and 29 years old who had recovered from COVID-19. What was sequenced was PBMCs or T cells enriched from blood (not recorded which).

CDR3 sequence reads: CASSWDRGTGYTF. Written as DNA, the CDR3 is TGTGCCAGCAGCTGGGACAGGGGGACGGGCTACACCTTC. The chain combines TRBV5-4 with TRBJ1-2; 11 bases agree with TRBD1. Germline CDR1 SGHNT, CDR2 YYREEE (reference sequence). V was pared by 3 bases and J by 8 bases, with 3 bases of the junction left unmatched. The CDR3 is 13 amino acids.